There are a few counts of the clone carrying this T cell receptor (beta chain). This sample was taken from a study of T-cell memory formation after mild COVID-19. TCRdb re-called the 5' RACE reads through MiXCR, storing one row per CDR3 protein. Among some 440,000 distinct CDR3 sequences listed, roughly 25% were seen once. V lost 5 bases and J lost 2; bases outside the gene matches: 4. The CDR3 has 17 amino acids. The chain has TRBV12-3 or TRBV12-4 and TRBJ2-1, with 15 bases lining up with TRBD2. The sequenced sample consisted of PBMCs or a T cell subset sorted from them (not recorded which). The TCR originated in an adult woman who had mild COVID-19 (a few samples of this study predate the infection). Cell type and time point are not known. The CDR3 region is CASSGRTSGRAYNEQFF. The CDR3 DNA reads TGTGCCAGCAGTGGCAGGACTAGCGGGAGGGCCTACAATGAGCAGTTCTTC.